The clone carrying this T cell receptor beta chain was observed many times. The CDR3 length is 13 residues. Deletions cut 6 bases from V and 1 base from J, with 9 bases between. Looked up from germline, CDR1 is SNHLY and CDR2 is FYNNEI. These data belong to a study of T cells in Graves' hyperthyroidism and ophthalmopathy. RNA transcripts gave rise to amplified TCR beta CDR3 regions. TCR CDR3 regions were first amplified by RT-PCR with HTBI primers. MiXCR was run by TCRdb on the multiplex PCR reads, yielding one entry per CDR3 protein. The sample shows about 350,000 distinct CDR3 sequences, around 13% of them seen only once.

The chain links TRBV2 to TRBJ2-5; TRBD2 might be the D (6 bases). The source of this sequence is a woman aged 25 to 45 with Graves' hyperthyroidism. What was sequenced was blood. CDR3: CASSRGIQETQYF. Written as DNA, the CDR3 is TGTGCCAGCAGCCGGGGGATCCAAGAGACCCAGTACTTC. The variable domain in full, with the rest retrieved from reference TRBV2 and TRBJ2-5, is EPEVTQTPSHQVTQMGQEVILRCVPISNHLYFYWYRQILGQKVEFLVSFYNNEISEKSEIFDDQFSVERPDGSNFTLKIRSTKLEDSAMYFCASSRGIQETQYFGPGTRLLVL.